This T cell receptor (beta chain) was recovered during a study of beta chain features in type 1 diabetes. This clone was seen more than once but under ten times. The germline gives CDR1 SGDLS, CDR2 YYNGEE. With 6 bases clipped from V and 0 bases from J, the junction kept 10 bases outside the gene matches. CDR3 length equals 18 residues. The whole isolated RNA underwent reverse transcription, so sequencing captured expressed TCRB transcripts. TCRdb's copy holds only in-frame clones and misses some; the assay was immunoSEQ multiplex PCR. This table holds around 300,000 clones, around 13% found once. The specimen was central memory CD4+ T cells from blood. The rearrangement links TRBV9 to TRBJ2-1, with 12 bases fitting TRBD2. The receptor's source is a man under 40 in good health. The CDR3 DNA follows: TGTGCCAGCACAAGGCTAGCGGGAGGGAAGAGCTCCTACAATGAGCAGTTCTTC. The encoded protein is CASTRLAGGKSSYNEQFF.